These 4 T cell receptor beta chains were sequenced from one sample in a study of molecular identifiers for immune sequencing clone quantification. TCRdb recomputed calls from the PCR reads with MiXCR, one row per CDR3 protein. The repertoire holds under 650,000 distinct CDR3 sequences, with just under 20% as singletons. Sequencing was done on a sample of naive CD8+ T cells from blood, with Jurkat cell RNA spiked in. Subset: FACS-sorted CD8+CD4-CCR7+CD45RA+ naive T cells. The receptors shown here come from a human donor in good health. Some libraries in this study had Jurkat cell RNA spiked in.

This clonotype has more than one count but fewer than ten. This chain connects TRBV7-9 to TRBJ2-7; 13 nucleotides line up with TRBD2. Germline CDR1 is SEHNR and CDR2 is FQNEAQ (reference sequence). The CDR3 is 14 amino acids. Trimming removed 5 bases from V and 7 bases from J; junction bases left unmatched: 5. CDR3 sequence: CASSMLLAGGEQYF. CDR3 DNA: TGTGCCAGCAGCATGCTACTAGCGGGAGGGGAGCAGTACTTC.

This clonotype was picked up a small number of times. This chain links TRBV12-3 or TRBV12-4 with TRBJ2-3; TRBD2 aligns across 7 bases. With V trimmed by 6 bases and J by 4 bases, 4 bases remained unmatched. The CDR3 has 13 residues. CDR3 residues: CASSERDSDTQYF. DNA for the CDR3: TGTGCCAGCAGCGAGCGGGATTCAGATACGCAGTATTTT.

A note on this clonotype: This may come from a read error, since a much larger clone is one base off. The genes are TRBV20-1 and TRBJ1-1; D uncertain. The germline V gene has CDR1 DFQATT and CDR2 SNEGSKA (reference sequence). This CDR3 spans 11 amino acids. The CDR3 protein is CCAPRNTEAFF. Here the CDR3 DNA reads TGCTGTGCTCCCAGAAACACTGAAGCTTTCTTT.

As for this clonotype: An end of the junction does not agree with germline; a read error may underlie this. This chain joins TRBV30 and TRBJ2-1; maybe TRBD1 (5 bases). CDR1 is GTSNPN and CDR2 is SVGIG in the germline V gene (reference sequence). CDR3 size: 14 residues. The CDR3 DNA sequence: TGTGCCTGGGTAGGGCAGGGTACCTACGATGAGCAGTTCTTC. Translation gives CAWVGQGTYDEQFF.